This TCR beta chain was obtained from a study of OX40 agonist ivuxolimab in advanced cancers. Study context: Patients in dose escalation had liver, melanoma, kidney or head and neck cancers. Therapy given before enrollment (anti-PD-1, anti-PD-L1 or anti-CTLA-4) was allowed, and 40% to 45% had some.

Blood was sampled at baseline, cycle 4 day 1, and cycle 7 day 1. Of note for this clone: Its cognate antigen is unknown.

The CDR3 spans 13 residues. CDR1 and CDR2 (germline): LNHDA, SQIVND (reference sequence). V was pared by 5 bases and J by 1 base, with 2 bases of the junction left unmatched. Findings and caveats of the study: Within 6 weeks, CD4+ and CD8+ blood T cells expanded clonally at 0.1 to 3.0 mg/kg.

Generated by immunoSEQ multiplex PCR, the TCRdb table keeps only in-frame clones and is missing some. In the table there are 45,000 to 55,000 clones, around 86% of which are singletons. The sequencing used CD4+ or CD8+ T cells sorted from blood, collected in a trial of the OX40 agonist ivuxolimab. The clonotype originates from an adult with an advanced solid tumor such as melanoma, head and neck, liver or kidney cancer. The V gene is TRBV19, the J gene TRBJ2-7, with 7 nucleotides matching TRBD1. CDR3 in amino acids: CASSWDSSYEQYF. The CDR3 DNA sequence: TGTGCCAGTAGTTGGGACAGTTCCTACGAGCAGTACTTC.